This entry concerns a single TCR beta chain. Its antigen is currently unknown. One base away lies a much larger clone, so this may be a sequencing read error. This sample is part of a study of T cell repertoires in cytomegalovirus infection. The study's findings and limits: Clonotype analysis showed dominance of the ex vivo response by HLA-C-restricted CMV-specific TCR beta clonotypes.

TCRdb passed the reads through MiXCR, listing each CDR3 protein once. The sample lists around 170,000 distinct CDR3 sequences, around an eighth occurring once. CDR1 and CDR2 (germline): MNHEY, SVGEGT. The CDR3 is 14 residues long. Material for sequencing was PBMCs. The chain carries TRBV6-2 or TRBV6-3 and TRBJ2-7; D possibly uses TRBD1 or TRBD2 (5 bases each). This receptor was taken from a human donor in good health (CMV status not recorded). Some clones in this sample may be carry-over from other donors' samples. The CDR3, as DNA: TGTGCCAGCACCAGATGGGGACCGGTATACGACCAGTACTTC. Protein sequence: CASTRWGPVYDQYF.